A single sample gave rise to the 26 T cell receptor beta chains below, sequenced in a study of cytomegalovirus exposure and HLA in healthy donors. Primers for the PCR totalled 60 Vbeta and 13 Jbeta. The assay was immunoSEQ multiplex PCR, and TCRdb's table has in-frame clones only and misses some. The sample comprises 150,000 to 200,000 clones, approximately 81% of which are singletons, and about 2% rests with the top ten. Sequenced input: PBMCs. The origin of the receptors is a woman in her fifties or sixties in good health and CMV-seronegative.

The chain uses TRBV4-3 and TRBJ1-4, with 8 bases identical to TRBD1. CDR1 and CDR2 from the germline V gene are LGHNA and YSLEER. V was clipped by 0 bases and J by 8 bases; unmatched bases: 8. The CDR3 covers 16 residues. The CDR3 DNA follows: TGCGCCAGCAGCCAAGAAGGACCAGGGGGCCAAGAAAAACTGTTTTTT. Its protein product is CASSQEGPGGQEKLFF.

This clone appeared a single time. The DNA of the CDR3 is TGTGCCAGCAGTCCAAGTGCTGAAAAGTCACACTACAATGAGCAGTTCTTC. It specifies CASSPSAEKSHYNEQFF. The chain uses TRBV28 and TRBJ2-1, with D hard to call. Trimming removed 5 bases from V and 3 bases from J, with 20 bases in between. CDR1 is MDHEN, CDR2 SYDVKM, per germline. The length of the CDR3 is 17 residues.

This sequence joins TRBV30 and TRBJ2-7; no reliable D call. CDR3 length: 11 residues. Germline-derived CDR1 and CDR2 are GTSNPN and SVGIG (reference sequence). The CDR3 coding sequence is TGTGCTTGGGTGCGGAACTGCGAGCAGTACTTC. This translates into CAWVRNCEQYF. The variable domain in full, completed from reference TRBV30 and TRBJ2-7, reads SQTIHQWPATLVQPVGSPLSLECTVEGTSNPNLYWYRQAAGRGLQLLFYSVGIGQISSEVPQNLSASRPQDRQFILSSKKLLLSDSGFYLCAWVRNCEQYFGPGTRLTVT.

The chain is built from TRBV6-1 and TRBJ1-1; a possible D gene is TRBD1 (6 bases). From germline, CDR1 is MNHNS and CDR2 SASEGT. With 7 bases removed from V and 1 base from J, the gap between germline ends came to 10 bases. The CDR3 is 13 amino acids. The CDR3 sequence: CASNQDRNTEAFF. The CDR3 coding sequence is TGTGCCAGCAACCAGGACAGGAACACTGAAGCTTTCTTT.

The CDR3 sequence is CASSQYRVYNATGTGELFF. The CDR3 DNA reads as TGTGCCAGCAGTCAGTACAGGGTCTACAATGCTACGGGCACCGGGGAGCTGTTTTTT. The chain employs TRBV28 and TRBJ2-2; tentative D call: TRBD1 (6 bases). The CDR3 runs 19 residues. Germline V CDR1 and CDR2: MDHEN, SYDVKM. The ends were cut back, 5 bases at V and 4 bases at J, with 26 bases in the middle. Full variable domain (missing parts from reference TRBV28 and TRBJ2-2): DVKVTQSSRYLVKRTGEKVFLECVQDMDHENMFWYRQDPGLGLRLIYFSYDVKMKEKGDIPEGYSVSREKKERFSLILESASTNQTSMYLCASSQYRVYNATGTGELFFGEGSRLTVL.

This sequence joins TRBV9 and TRBJ2-1, with TRBD2 identical over 12 bases. Germline trimming cut 3 bases from V and 14 bases from J; bases unmatched to any gene: 18. The germline V gene encodes CDR1 SGDLS and CDR2 YYNGEE. The CDR3 totals 17 residues. The CDR3, as DNA: TGTGCCAGCAGCGGAACATCCGGGACTAGCGGGCCAGAGGTTGAGTTCTTC. It translates to CASSGTSGTSGPEVEFF.

The V and J genes are TRBV28 and TRBJ1-5, with unresolved D. V dropped 5 bases and J dropped 0 bases, with 8 bases sitting between them. CDR3 size: 14 residues. Germline CDR1 reads MDHEN; CDR2 reads SYDVKM. DNA for the CDR3: TGTGCCAGCAGTAACAGTTATAGCAATCAGCCCCAGCATTTT. Translation gives CASSNSYSNQPQHF.

The chain is built from TRBV30 and TRBJ1-2; D ambiguous. V was clipped by 6 bases and J by 7 bases, with 9 bases between them. CDR1 is GTSNPN, CDR2 SVGIG, per germline (reference sequence). The CDR3 loop spans 10 amino acids. CDR3 DNA sequence: TGTGCCTGTAGCTCGTTTGGCTACACCTTC. It encodes CACSSFGYTF.

The chain combines TRBV18 with TRBJ1-1; D is possibly TRBD1 (5 bases). The CDR3 spans 14 residues. Trimming stripped 1 base from V and 6 bases from J, with 12 bases between. CDR1 is KGHSH and CDR2 is LQKENI in the germline V gene. This CDR3 is CASSPREGIAEAFF. DNA for the CDR3: TGTGCCAGCTCACCACGGGAGGGGATCGCTGAAGCTTTCTTT.

The chain combines TRBV28 with TRBJ2-7; the match to TRBD1 covers 9 bases. The CDR3 consists of 15 residues. The V gene's germline CDR1 is MDHEN and CDR2 SYDVKM. V shed 2 bases and J 1 base; nucleotides not matched to a gene: 3. The chain's CDR3 is CASSLGGTGSYEQYF. Here the CDR3 DNA reads TGTGCCAGCAGTTTAGGTGGGACAGGGTCCTACGAGCAGTACTTC.

On this clone: Other nucleotide sequences in the sample specify the same CDR3. The DNA of the CDR3 is TGTGCCAGCAGTGTTCCCTACACCGGGGAGCTGTTTTTT. Its protein is CASSVPYTGELFF. The chain recombines TRBV6-1 with TRBJ2-2; no clear D gene. The CDR3 totals 13 residues. V was pared by 4 bases and J by 3 bases, with 6 bases between. The germline gives CDR1 MNHNS, CDR2 SASEGT.

The chain recombines TRBV25-1 with TRBJ1-6, with a weak D call TRBD1 (5 bases). Per germline, CDR1 MGHDK and CDR2 SYGVNS. V was clipped by 3 bases and J by 4 bases, with 7 bases between them. The CDR3 consists of 14 residues. The DNA of the CDR3 is TGTGCCAGCAGTGACGGGGGTTATAATTCACCCCTCCACTTT. Its translation: CASSDGGYNSPLHF.

The J gene is TRBJ2-1, the V gene TRBV27; TRBD2 agrees at 8 bases. Germline V gene data show CDR1 as MNHEY and CDR2 as SMNVEV (reference sequence). Losses at the gene ends were 5 bases for V and 4 bases for J; bases not matched to a gene: 10. The CDR3 is 16 amino acids. The CDR3 bases are TGTGCCAGCAGTCCTTTTGCGGGGGGTAATTACAATGAGCAGTTCTTC. Its translation is CASSPFAGGNYNEQFF.

The rearrangement links TRBV14 to TRBJ2-1; TRBD1 matches 8 bases. V shed 4 bases and J 6 bases; nucleotides not matched to a gene: 5. The CDR3 has 14 amino acids. Germline V gene lookup returns CDR1 SGHDN and CDR2 FVKESK. The CDR3 here is CASSPQQGVNEQFF. In DNA form, the CDR3 reads TGTGCCAGCAGCCCTCAACAGGGGGTCAATGAGCAGTTCTTC. The whole variable domain, filled in from reference TRBV14 and TRBJ2-1, reads EAGVTQFPSHSVIEKGQTVTLRCDPISGHDNLYWYRRVMGKEIKFLLHFVKESKQDESGMPNNRFLAERTGGTYSTLKVQPAELEDSGVYFCASSPQQGVNEQFFGPGTRLTVL.

The chain joins TRBV11-2 to TRBJ1-5; D not certain. The germline gives CDR1 SGHAT, CDR2 FQNNGV. V was pared by 7 bases and J by 6 bases, with 13 bases between. CDR3 length: 13 amino acids. The CDR3 is CASTLHAGQPQHF. The CDR3, as DNA: TGTGCCAGCACCTTGCACGCGGGTCAGCCCCAGCATTTT.

This rearrangement joins TRBV5-1 to TRBJ2-3; 7 nucleotides match TRBD1. CDR3 length: 15 amino acids. With V trimmed by 4 bases and J by 2 bases, 7 bases remained unmatched. Germline loops: CDR1 SGHRS, CDR2 YFSETQ. The CDR3, as DNA: TGCGCCAGCAGCCCATGGACAGGAATCACAGATACGCAGTATTTT. Its translation is CASSPWTGITDTQYF. The full variable domain, with the rest looked up from reference TRBV5-1 and TRBJ2-3, is KAGVTQTPRYLIKTRGQQVTLSCSPISGHRSVSWYQQTPGQGLQFLFEYFSETQRNKGNFPGRFSGRQFSNSRSEMNVSTLELGDSALYLCASSPWTGITDTQYFGPGTRLTVL.

This rearrangement joins TRBV5-8 to TRBJ2-7; a possible D gene is TRBD2 (6 bases). The CDR3 consists of 13 residues. Trimming shortened V by 1 base and J by 9 bases, and 14 bases separated the two germline ends. In germline, CDR1 is SGHTS, CDR2 YDEGEE. The CDR3 spells CASSLSQGAGQYF. CDR3 in DNA: TGTGCCAGCAGCTTGTCGCAGGGAGCGGGGCAGTACTTC.

The J gene is TRBJ2-7, the V gene TRBV27, with 7 bases that match TRBD2. The germline V gene encodes CDR1 MNHEY and CDR2 SMNVEV (reference sequence). This CDR3 is 14 amino acids long. V shed 2 bases and J 7 bases; nucleotides not matched to a gene: 8. CDR3 sequence: CASSLREGLGEQYF. The CDR3, as DNA: TGTGCCAGCAGTTTAAGGGAGGGGCTGGGGGAGCAGTACTTC.

Concerning this clone: The junction departs from germline at one end; a sequencing error may be responsible. The chain carries TRBV10-2 and TRBJ2-2; 12 nucleotides agree with TRBD2. The CDR3 extends over 16 amino acids. Per the germline V gene, CDR1 is WSHSY and CDR2 is SAAADI. The CDR3 protein is CASTETSGSLAGELFF. CDR3 DNA sequence: TGCGCCAGCACTGAGACTAGCGGGAGCCTCGCCGGGGAGCTGTTTTTT.

This chain links TRBV19 with TRBJ2-2; D possibly corresponds to TRBD1 (6 bases). The ends were cut back, 7 bases at V and 1 base at J, with 13 bases in the middle. There are 15 residues in the CDR3. Germline CDR1 is LNHDA and CDR2 is SQIVND (reference sequence). The CDR3 coding sequence is TGTGCCAGTATGCTGGACAGACTGAACACCGGGGAGCTGTTTTTT. Amino acid sequence: CASMLDRLNTGELFF.

This CDR3 reads CASSSIQGNEQYF. In DNA, the CDR3 is TGTGCCAGCAGCTCGATACAGGGAAACGAGCAGTACTTC. The chain has TRBV5-5 and TRBJ2-7; weak D call: TRBD1 (6 bases). Germline CDR1 SGHKS, CDR2 YYEKEE (reference sequence). The CDR3 loop spans 13 amino acids. Trimming removed 3 bases at V and 5 bases at J, with 12 bases between.

This chain joins TRBV28 and TRBJ2-6, with 7 bases lining up with TRBD1. J gave up 0 bases and V 2 bases, and 4 bases lay outside the gene matches. The CDR3 consists of 17 residues. Germline CDR1 is MDHEN and CDR2 is SYDVKM. The CDR3: CASSLGTVLSGANVLTF. DNA of the CDR3: TGTGCCAGCAGTTTAGGGACAGTCCTCTCTGGGGCCAACGTCCTGACTTTC.

In DNA, the CDR3 is TGTGCCAGCAGCCCGCGGACAGAACTAGCCAAAAACATTCAGTACTTC. It specifies CASSPRTELAKNIQYF. This sequence joins TRBV14 and TRBJ2-4, with D possibly matching TRBD1 (6 bases). With 4 bases removed from V and 0 bases from J, the gap between germline ends came to 13 bases. The CDR3 is 16 amino acids. The V gene's germline CDR1 is SGHDN and CDR2 FVKESK.

The chain links TRBV27 to TRBJ2-7; TRBD1 agrees at 10 bases. Germline trimming cut 5 bases from V and 9 bases from J; bases unmatched to any gene: 7. The CDR3 sequence is 13 residues long. Germline V lookup: CDR1 MNHEY, CDR2 SMNVEV (reference sequence). Here the CDR3 reads CASSVWTGGVQYF. CDR3 DNA sequence: TGTGCCAGCAGTGTATGGACAGGGGGAGTGCAGTACTTC.

The genes are TRBV19 and TRBJ1-1; TRBD1 agrees at 7 bases. Trimming at V came to 6 bases and at J to 0 bases, leaving 7 bases not matched to a gene. Germline CDR1 reads LNHDA; CDR2 reads SQIVND (reference sequence). The CDR3 is made up of 15 amino acids. The CDR3 reads CASSGLGQMNTEAFF. The CDR3 region has the DNA TGTGCCAGTAGCGGCTTGGGACAGATGAACACTGAAGCTTTCTTT.

J is TRBJ2-3 and V is TRBV7-6; possibly TRBD1 for D (6 bases). There are 14 residues in the CDR3. Germline V gene sequence: CDR1 SGHVS, CDR2 FNYEAQ. V shed 1 base and J shed 6 bases, with 11 bases lying between them. DNA of the CDR3: TGTGCCAGCAGCTTAGATAGGGGGATCGATACGCAGTATTTT. This gives the protein CASSLDRGIDTQYF.